Listed here is a single TCR beta chain. The junction departs from the called germline gene at one end, perhaps through a read error. One entry per CDR3 protein results from TCRdb running MiXCR on the PCR reads. This table holds around 100,000 distinct CDR3 sequences, about half found once. This entry is derived from a study of CDR3 diversity in severe acne. The sequence came from a male donor with acne. Sequenced sample: blood.

The CDR3, as DNA: TGTGCCAGCAGTAAGACCGGGACTCCCCAAGAGACCCAGTACTTC. Its translation: CASSKTGTPQETQYF. The gene calls are TRBV10-3 and TRBJ2-5; tentative D call: TRBD2 (6 bases). The CDR3 is 15 amino acids. CDR1 is ENHRY and CDR2 is SYGVKD in the germline V gene.